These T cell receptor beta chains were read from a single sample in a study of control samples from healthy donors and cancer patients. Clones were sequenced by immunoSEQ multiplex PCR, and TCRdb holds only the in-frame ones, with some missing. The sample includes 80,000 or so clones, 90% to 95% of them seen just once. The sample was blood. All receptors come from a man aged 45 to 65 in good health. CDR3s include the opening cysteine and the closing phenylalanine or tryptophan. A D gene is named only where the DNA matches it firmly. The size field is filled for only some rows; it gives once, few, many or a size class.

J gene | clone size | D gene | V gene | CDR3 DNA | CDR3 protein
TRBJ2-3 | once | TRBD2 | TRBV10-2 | TGCGCCAGCAGTGCCGGGGGGTTGGGATCAGATACGCAGTATTTT | CASSAGGLGSDTQYF
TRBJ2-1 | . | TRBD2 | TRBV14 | TGTGCCAGCAGCCACCTAGCGGGGGGGTACAATGAGCAGTTCTTC | CASSHLAGGYNEQFF
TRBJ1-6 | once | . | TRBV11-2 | TGTGCCAGCAGCTTACAGTATAATTCACCCCTCCACTTT | CASSLQYNSPLHF
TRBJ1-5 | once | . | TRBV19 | TGTGCCAGTAGCCTCCCCTGGGGGGTGAGCAATCAGCCCCAGCATTTT | CASSLPWGVSNQPQHF
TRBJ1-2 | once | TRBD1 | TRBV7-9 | TGTGCCAGCAGCTTAGGGCAGGGGGAGATGGACACCTTC | CASSLGQGEMDTF
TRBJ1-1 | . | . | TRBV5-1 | TGCGCCAGCAGCTTGTCAGGGGTTAAGAACACTGAAGCTTTCTTT | CASSLSGVKNTEAFF
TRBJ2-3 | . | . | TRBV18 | TGTGCCAGCTCACCGGGACTCCAGGTAACAGATACGCAGTATTTT | CASSPGLQVTDTQYF
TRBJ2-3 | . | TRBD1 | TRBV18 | TGTGCCAGCTCACCTCCAGGGGGCGTCGCCGTAGATACGCAGTATTTT | CASSPPGGVAVDTQYF
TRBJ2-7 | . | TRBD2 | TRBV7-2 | TGTGCCAGCAGTTATACTAGCGGCTCCTACGAGCAGTACTTC | CASSYTSGSYEQYF
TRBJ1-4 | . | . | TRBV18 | TGTGCCAGCTCACCACGGTCTGGGGAAAATGAAAAACTGTTTTTT | CASSPRSGENEKLFF
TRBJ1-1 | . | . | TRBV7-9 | TGTGCCAGCAGCTTTGGGACGGACGACGCTGAAGCTTTCTTT | CASSFGTDDAEAFF
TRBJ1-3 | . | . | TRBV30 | TGTGCCTGGAGTCGTACAGGGAACTCTGGAAACACCATATATTTT | CAWSRTGNSGNTIYF
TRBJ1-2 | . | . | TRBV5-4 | TGTGCCAGCAGCCGTACTTCGAACTATGGCTACACCTTC | CASSRTSNYGYTF
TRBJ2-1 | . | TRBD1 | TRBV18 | TGTGCCAGCTCACCCGGACAGGTATCCTACAATGAGCAGTTCTTC | CASSPGQVSYNEQFF
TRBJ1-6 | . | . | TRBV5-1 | TGCGCCAGCAGCTTCGGGACGGCCTCGTATTCACCCCTCCACTTT | CASSFGTASYSPLHF
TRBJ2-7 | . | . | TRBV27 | TGTGCCAGCAGTTCGGTGGGCCACGAGCAGTACTTC | CASSSVGHEQYF
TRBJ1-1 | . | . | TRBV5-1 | TGCGCCAGCAGCTTGGTTCAGGGGTCGAGCACTGAAGCTTTCTTT | CASSLVQGSSTEAFF
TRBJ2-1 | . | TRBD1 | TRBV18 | TGTGCCAGCTCACCAAGAACAGGGGCTGGGTTTGAGCAGTTCTTC | CASSPRTGAGFEQFF
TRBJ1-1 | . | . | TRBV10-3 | TGTGCCATCAGTGACCCGCGGCTTAAGGGAACTGAAGCTTTCTTT | CAISDPRLKGTEAFF
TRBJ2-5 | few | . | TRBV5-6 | TGTGCCAGCAGGTACCAGGATCTACAAGAGACCCAGTACTTC | CASRYQDLQETQYF
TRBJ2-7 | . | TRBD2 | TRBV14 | TGTGCCAGCAGTCTTTGGGACCCGACTAGCTCGTACCACGAGCAGTACTTC | CASSLWDPTSSYHEQYF
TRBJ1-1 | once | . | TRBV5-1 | TGCGCCAGCAGCTTGGCCGACGGGGGGGCGAGGACTGAAGCTTTCTTT | CASSLADGGARTEAFF
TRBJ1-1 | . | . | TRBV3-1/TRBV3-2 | TGTGCCAGCAGCCAAGGTCGCCCGGGCAGGGAGCCTATATTCTTT | CASSQGRPGREPIFF
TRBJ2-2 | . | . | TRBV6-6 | TGTGCCAGCAGTCCAACACTCGGGGTCGAGGTGACCGGGGAGCTGTTTTTT | CASSPTLGVEVTGELFF
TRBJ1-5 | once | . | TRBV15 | TGTGCCACTTCGGGACAAGCGGACCAGCCCCAGCATTTT | CATSGQADQPQHF
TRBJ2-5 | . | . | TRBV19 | TGTGCCAGTAGGGTGCGGGGGCAGACCCAGTACTTC | CASRVRGQTQYF
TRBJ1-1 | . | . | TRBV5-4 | TGTGCCAGCAGTTTTGGGAACACTGAAGCTTTCTTT | CASSFGNTEAFF
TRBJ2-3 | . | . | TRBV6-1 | TGTGCCAGCAGTGAGCGTCTAGCCACAGATACGCAGTATTTT | CASSERLATDTQYF
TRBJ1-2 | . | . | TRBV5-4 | TGTGCCAGCAGTCTGACAGACTATGGCTACACCTTC | CASSLTDYGYTF
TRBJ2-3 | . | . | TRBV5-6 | TGTGCCAGCAGCTTACGGGGAGATACGCAGTATTTT | CASSLRGDTQYF
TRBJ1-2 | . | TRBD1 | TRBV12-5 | TGTGCTAGTGTCGCCGGGACAGGGATTCTGAATGGCTACACCTTC | CASVAGTGILNGYTF
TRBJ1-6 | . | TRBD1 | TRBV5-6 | TGTGCCAGCAGCGATGTTTCCGGGACAGGTTATTCACCCCTCCACTTT | CASSDVSGTGYSPLHF
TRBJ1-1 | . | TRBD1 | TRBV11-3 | TGTGCCAGCAGCCCCCGACAGGGCGGTGAAGCTTTCTTT | CASSPRQGGEAFF
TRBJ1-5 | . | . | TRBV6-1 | TGTGCCAGCAGTGAAACGACAGCCGATGATCAGCCCCAGCATTTT | CASSETTADDQPQHF
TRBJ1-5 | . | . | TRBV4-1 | TGCGCCAGCAGCCAAGAACCGGGAGTCAATCAGCCCCAGCATTTT | CASSQEPGVNQPQHF
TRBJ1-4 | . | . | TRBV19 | TGTGCCAGTAGTCCCGGGCCCAATGAAAAACTGTTTTTT | CASSPGPNEKLFF
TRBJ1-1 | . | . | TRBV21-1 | TGTGCCAGCAGCAAAAGGGGGAAAGGTCCGGGGAGCACTGAAGCTTTCTTT | CASSKRGKGPGSTEAFF
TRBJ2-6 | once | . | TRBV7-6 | TGTGCCAGCAGCCCCGTCCTCTCTGGGGCCAACGTCCTGACTTTC | CASSPVLSGANVLTF
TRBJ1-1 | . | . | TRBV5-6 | TGTGCCAGCAGCTTCAGGGGGAACACTGAAGCTTTCTTT | CASSFRGNTEAFF
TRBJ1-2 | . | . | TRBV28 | TGTGCCAGCAGCATCGACGGATATGGCTACACCTTC | CASSIDGYGYTF
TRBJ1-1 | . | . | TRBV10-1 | TGCGCCAGCAGTGAGGTAAGGGGAGGAAACACTGAAGCTTTCTTT | CASSEVRGGNTEAFF
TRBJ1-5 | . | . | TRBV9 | TGTGCCAGCAGCCCCGCGCTTTATAGCAATCAGCCCCAGCATTTT | CASSPALYSNQPQHF
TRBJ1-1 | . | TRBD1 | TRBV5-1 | TGCGCCAGCAGCTTGGAAACAGGGGTCACTGAAGCTTTCTTT | CASSLETGVTEAFF
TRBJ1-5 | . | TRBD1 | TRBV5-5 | TGTGCCAGCAGCCAAGACAGGGGAGGGCCCCAGCATTTT | CASSQDRGGPQHF
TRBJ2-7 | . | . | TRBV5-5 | TGTGCCAGCAGCTTGGACCCCGTGGACTACTACGAGCAGTACTTC | CASSLDPVDYYEQYF